The sequence of this TCR beta chain was determined in a study of cytomegalovirus exposure and HLA in healthy donors. Study-level background: According to later analysis, the same platform produced the 120 or so validation and several hundred first-cohort repertoires.

General study findings and limits: Subsequent analysis revealed that first-cohort TCR clusters tended to co-occur in the 130 or so validation repertoires. The study recorded 150 to 200 TCR beta chains that were cytomegalovirus-associated.

CDR3 size: 14 residues. The J segment lost 3 bases and the V segment lost 3 bases, leaving 3 bases of the junction unmatched. Germline loops: CDR1 PRHDT, CDR2 FYEKMQ (reference sequence). Generated by immunoSEQ multiplex PCR, the TCRdb table keeps only in-frame clones and is missing some. The table includes 100,000 to 150,000 clones, 75% to 90% detected once. Separate from the roughly 700-subject first cohort, the approximately 120-subject validation cohort was the one that the donors belonged to. Regarding this clone: Antigen unknown.

Sequencing was carried out using PBMCs. This rearrangement joins TRBV13 to TRBJ2-7; 9 bases are a match to TRBD1. This TCR was sampled from a woman aged 18-29 years in good health and CMV-seronegative. CDR3 DNA: TGTGCCAGCAGCTTCCGGGACAGGGACTACGAGCAGTACTTC. Residues: CASSFRDRDYEQYF.